This T cell receptor beta chain was obtained from a study of T cell changes during pregnancy in multiple sclerosis. Germline CDR1 reads LNHDA; CDR2 reads SQIVND (reference sequence). The CDR3 consists of 14 residues. V lost 9 bases, J lost 5 bases, and 7 bases stayed unmatched. Produced via immunoSEQ multiplex PCR; TCRdb's table is partial and in-frame only. The sample shows over 60,000 clones, about 88% of them seen only once. The TCR comes from a female donor with multiple sclerosis, enrolled in a pregnancy study. Here the sequenced sample was peripheral blood, taken in the first trimester of pregnancy. The chain couples TRBV19 to TRBJ1-6; 7 bases align to TRBD1. CDR3 sequence reads: CASSSGTDNSPLHF. CDR3 DNA: TGTGCCAGCTCGTCCGGGACAGATAATTCACCCCTCCACTTT.